This T cell receptor (beta chain) was sequenced in a study of cytomegalovirus exposure and HLA in healthy donors. Study conclusions and caveats: Later, an analysis found that common viral pathogens appeared to be linked with several of the most significant clusters. Excluded: some indistinguishable V segments such as TRBV6-2 and TRBV6-3. When analyzed later, a missense DCLRE1C variant was found to be linked to TCR beta V- and J-gene trimming. Analysis performed later found roughly 17,000 TCR beta sequences associated with HLA alleles at 0.05 false discovery rate.

As for this clone: Its matching antigen is unknown.

The V gene's germline CDR1 is DFQATT and CDR2 SNEGSKA (reference sequence). This CDR3 comprises 11 residues. Trimming took 3 bases from V and 2 from J, leaving 3 bases between them. The PCR ran on 60 Vbeta and 13 Jbeta primers. The protocol was immunoSEQ multiplex PCR, while the TCRdb copy is restricted to in-frame clones and leaves out a portion. The table has under 200,000 clones, roughly 80% seen once. This sequence was found in a woman aged 18 to 35 in good health and CMV-seronegative. Sequenced: PBMCs. The gene calls are TRBV20-1 and TRBJ2-3; unclear D gene. For the CDR3, the DNA is TGCAGTGCTAGGGCCACAGATACGCAGTATTTT. Translated, it gives CSARATDTQYF.